This TCR beta chain originates from a study of T cells after yellow fever vaccination. Background on the study: For low cell numbers, libraries were made with SMART-Seq v4 Ultra Low Input.

A 5'RACE template-switching step, the method used to make TCR cDNA, added a universal primer site and UMIs. TCRdb re-called the 5' RACE reads through MiXCR, storing one row per CDR3 protein. The sample includes fewer than 450,000 distinct CDR3 sequences, around 10% of them seen just once. V lost 5 bases and J lost 5, with 15 bases in between. This CDR3 region has 13 residues. The germline CDR1 and CDR2 sequences are GTSNPN and SVGIG (reference sequence). Regarding this clonotype: Its antigen is not known.

Study-wide points: It was a weaker secondary response, yet one that peaked faster, at day 5 versus 15. Most primary-vaccination clones reappeared after the booster (about 95% CD4, about 90% CD8).

Specimen: PBMCs, collected on the day of the first yellow fever vaccination. The chain employs TRBV30 and TRBJ1-1; D may be TRBD1 (5 bases). This TCR was sampled from a man younger than 35 who received the YFV17D yellow fever vaccine. The CDR3 sequence is CAWAAGGSTEAFF. For the CDR3, the DNA is TGTGCCTGGGCTGCGGGGGGAAGTACTGAAGCTTTCTTT.